The rows below give T cell receptor beta chains drawn from one sample of a study of T-cell memory formation after mild COVID-19. TCRdb ran MiXCR on the 5' RACE reads and lists one entry per CDR3 protein. The sample lists approximately 100,000 distinct CDR3 sequences; around 12% were seen once. The specimen sequenced was PBMCs or a T cell subset sorted from them (not recorded which). The receptor set was obtained from an adult woman who had mild COVID-19 (a few samples of this study predate the infection). Cell type and time point are not known. CDR3s include the opening cysteine and the closing phenylalanine or tryptophan.

V gene,J gene,CDR3 length,CDR3 protein
TRBV7-7,TRBJ2-7,13,CASSLELHYEQYF
TRBV7-2,TRBJ2-1,14,CASSFWTSTDEQFF
TRBV12-3/TRBV12-4,TRBJ1-5,14,CASSLEGASQPQHF
TRBV13,TRBJ2-7,17,CASSFFGTDQGGDEQYF
TRBV6-6,TRBJ2-7,15,CASSIAGGDSYEQYF
TRBV7-9,TRBJ2-1,15,CASSFRLAGGNEQFF
TRBV18,TRBJ1-2,13,CASSPLRSRPDTF
TRBV12-3/TRBV12-4,TRBJ2-5,14,CASSSSGGWETQYF
TRBV20-1,TRBJ1-1,15,CSARDSDRENTEAFF
TRBV19,TRBJ2-2,17,CASSTAGGDRVTGELFF
TRBV4-2,TRBJ2-3,19,CASSQWDFGGVMSTDTQYF
TRBV12-3/TRBV12-4,TRBJ2-1,13,CASSDAGAHEQFF
TRBV12-3/TRBV12-4,TRBJ1-1,15,CASSQVAGIGTEAFF
TRBV7-2,TRBJ2-3,17,CASSHPRTESSTDTQYF